This TCR beta chain was captured in a study of blood T cell repertoires in COVID-19. The assay was immunoSEQ multiplex PCR, and TCRdb's table has in-frame clones only and misses some. This sample has more than 250,000 clones, with around 87% found just once. CDR3 length: 13 residues. CDR1 and CDR2 (germline): ENHRY, SYGVKD. V was pared by 11 bases and J by 8 bases, with 12 bases of the junction left unmatched. Sequenced material: PBMCs or T cells enriched from blood (not recorded which). The receptor was isolated from a woman between 25 and 40 years old who had recovered from COVID-19. The chain carries TRBV10-3 and TRBJ1-3, with 7 nucleotides matching TRBD1. The CDR3 region is CASSGTVRDTIYF. Here the CDR3 DNA reads TGTGCCTCATCGGGGACAGTTAGGGACACCATATATTTT.